This entry lists 9 T cell receptor beta chains sequenced from one sample in a study of cytomegalovirus exposure and HLA in healthy donors. Clones were sequenced by immunoSEQ multiplex PCR, and TCRdb holds only the in-frame ones, with some missing. The sample lists 220,000 or so clones; roughly 83% were seen once. The sample was PBMCs. The source is a woman aged 25-40 years in good health and CMV-seropositive.

This clone showed up many times. The chain combines TRBV5-6 with TRBJ2-1, with TRBD2 matching 10 bases. V trimming: 0 bases; J trimming: 8 bases; junction bases outside the gene matches: 8. The germline V gene encodes CDR1 SGHDT and CDR2 YYEEEE. There are 16 residues in the CDR3. The CDR3 DNA sequence: TGTGCCAGCAGCTTGGCCCTAGCGGGAGAGGTCGATGAGCAGTTCTTC. It encodes CASSLALAGEVDEQFF.

The chain joins TRBV5-5 to TRBJ2-7; TRBD1 matches 9 bases. Germline assignment: CDR1 SGHKS and CDR2 YYEKEE (reference sequence). The CDR3 extends over 15 amino acids. V lost 4 bases to trimming and J lost 4 bases; unmatched junction nucleotides: 9. The CDR3 coding sequence is TGTGCCAGCAGCCTCCGTCCCGGGACAGGGTACGAGCAGTACTTC. This gives the protein CASSLRPGTGYEQYF.

The chain joins TRBV7-3 to TRBJ1-1, with a weak D call TRBD1 (5 bases). V was cut by 5 bases and J by 11 bases, with 18 bases left in between. The CDR3 length is 13 residues. CDR1 and CDR2 from the germline V gene are SGHTA and FQGTGA. CDR3 DNA sequence: TGTGCCAGCAGCCCCAGGGACGGCGGGGCGGCTTTCTTT. It specifies CASSPRDGGAAFF.

The V call is TRBV4-2, the J call TRBJ2-1; 12 bases agree with TRBD2. Germline-derived CDR1 and CDR2 are LGHNA and YNFKEQ. This CDR3 is 14 amino acids long. Trimming cost V 4 bases and J 12 bases; bases outside gene matches: 7. CDR3 nucleotide sequence: TGTGCCAGCAGCCTGTACGCTAGCGGGAGGGGGCAGTTCTTC. Its protein is CASSLYASGRGQFF.

The J gene is TRBJ2-5, the V gene TRBV30; D gene unclear. The CDR3 has 13 residues. V was trimmed by 1 base and J by 5 bases, leaving 11 bases between them. The germline V gene has CDR1 GTSNPN and CDR2 SVGIG (reference sequence). In DNA form, the CDR3 reads TGTGCCTGGAGTGCCGATGCTGGGGAGACCCAGTACTTC. Amino acid sequence: CAWSADAGETQYF.

This rearrangement joins TRBV27 to TRBJ2-5, with unresolved D. The CDR3 has 15 amino acids. V dropped 4 bases and J dropped 1 base, with 13 bases sitting between them. CDR1 and CDR2 from the germline V gene are MNHEY and SMNVEV (reference sequence). DNA for the CDR3: TGTGCCAGCAGTTCCGGAGACCCGGTCCAAGAGACCCAGTACTTC. Translating gives CASSSGDPVQETQYF.

The rearrangement links TRBV6-5 to TRBJ2-1; 7 bases are shared with TRBD1. This CDR3 is built from 14 residues. Unmatched junction bases numbered 7, after V lost 6 bases and J lost 5 bases. Germline CDR1 and CDR2: MNHEY and SVGAGI. In DNA form, the CDR3 reads TGTGCCAGCAGCAACCGGGGACAGCACAATGAGCAGTTCTTC. This gives the protein CASSNRGQHNEQFF.

V and J are TRBV18 and TRBJ2-7, with TRBD2 as a possible D gene (5 bases). V gave up 0 bases and J gave up 5 bases, with 14 bases separating them. CDR3 size: 15 residues. Germline CDR1 and CDR2: KGHSH and LQKENI. Written as DNA, the CDR3 is TGTGCCAGCTCACCACCCGGGCCGGGGAATCACGAGCAGTACTTC. The encoded protein is CASSPPGPGNHEQYF.

The J gene is TRBJ1-4, the V gene TRBV6-5, with D possibly TRBD1 on 6 matching bases. CDR3 length: 14 amino acids. The V and J ends lost 5 bases and 5 bases respectively, with 12 bases between them. Germline values: CDR1 MNHEY, CDR2 SVGAGI. CDR3 sequence reads: CASSTGYTNEKLFF. The CDR3 DNA is TGTGCCAGCAGTACAGGGTATACGAATGAAAAACTGTTTTTT.